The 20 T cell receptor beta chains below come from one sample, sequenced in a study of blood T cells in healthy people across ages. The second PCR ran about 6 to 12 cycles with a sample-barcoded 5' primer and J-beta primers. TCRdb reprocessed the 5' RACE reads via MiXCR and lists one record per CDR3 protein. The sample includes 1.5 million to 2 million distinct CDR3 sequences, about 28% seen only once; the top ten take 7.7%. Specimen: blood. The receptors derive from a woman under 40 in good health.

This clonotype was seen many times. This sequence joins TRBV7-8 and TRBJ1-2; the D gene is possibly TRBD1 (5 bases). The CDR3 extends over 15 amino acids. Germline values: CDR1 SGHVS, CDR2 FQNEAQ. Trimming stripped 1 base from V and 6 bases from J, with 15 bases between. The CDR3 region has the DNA TGTGCCAGCAGCTTAGGACAGACAAGAACAAATGGCTACACCTTC. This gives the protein CASSLGQTRTNGYTF.

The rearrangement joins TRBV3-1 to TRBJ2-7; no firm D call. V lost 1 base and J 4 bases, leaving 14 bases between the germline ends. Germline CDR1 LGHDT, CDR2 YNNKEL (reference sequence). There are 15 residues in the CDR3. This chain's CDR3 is CASSQGIGEGYEQYF. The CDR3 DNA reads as TGTGCCAGCAGCCAAGGGATAGGAGAAGGGTACGAGCAGTACTTC.

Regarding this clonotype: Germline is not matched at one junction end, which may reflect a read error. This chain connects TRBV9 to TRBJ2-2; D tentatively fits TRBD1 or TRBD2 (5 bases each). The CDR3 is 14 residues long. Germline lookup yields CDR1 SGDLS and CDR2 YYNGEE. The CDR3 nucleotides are TGTGCCAGCAGCTACGACAGTGACACCGGGGAGTTGTTTTTT. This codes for CASSYDSDTGELFF.

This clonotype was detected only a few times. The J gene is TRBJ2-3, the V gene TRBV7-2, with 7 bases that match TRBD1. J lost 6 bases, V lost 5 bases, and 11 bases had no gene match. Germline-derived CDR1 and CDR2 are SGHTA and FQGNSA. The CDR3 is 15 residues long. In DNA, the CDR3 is TGTGCCAGCAGCCCAACCACAGGGGCGTGGGATACGCAGTATTTT. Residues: CASSPTTGAWDTQYF.

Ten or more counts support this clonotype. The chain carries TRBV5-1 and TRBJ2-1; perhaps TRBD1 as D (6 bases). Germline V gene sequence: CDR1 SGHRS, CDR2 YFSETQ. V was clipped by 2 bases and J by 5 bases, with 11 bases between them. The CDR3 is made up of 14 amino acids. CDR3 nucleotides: TGCGCCAGCAGCTTAGTGACAGGTAACAATGAGCAGTTCTTC. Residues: CASSLVTGNNEQFF.

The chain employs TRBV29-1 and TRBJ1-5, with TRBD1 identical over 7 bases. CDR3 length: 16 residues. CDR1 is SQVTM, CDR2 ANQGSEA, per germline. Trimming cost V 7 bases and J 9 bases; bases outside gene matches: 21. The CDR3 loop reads CSAWDSPFVIIWPQHF. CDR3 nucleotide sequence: TGCAGCGCCTGGGACAGTCCTTTCGTTATTATTTGGCCCCAGCATTTT.

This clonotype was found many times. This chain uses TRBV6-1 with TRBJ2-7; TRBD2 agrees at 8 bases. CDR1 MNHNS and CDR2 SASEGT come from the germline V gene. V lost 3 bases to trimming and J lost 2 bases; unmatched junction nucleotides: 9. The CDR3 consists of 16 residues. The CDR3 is CASSDRFQRGTYEQYF. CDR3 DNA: TGTGCCAGCAGTGATCGATTCCAGCGGGGGACCTACGAGCAGTACTTC.

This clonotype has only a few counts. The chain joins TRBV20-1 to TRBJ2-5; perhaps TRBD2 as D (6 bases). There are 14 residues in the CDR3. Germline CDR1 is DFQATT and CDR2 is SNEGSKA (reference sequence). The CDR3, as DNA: TGCAGCGCAGGGACTTTTTCGATCCAAGAGACCCAGTACTTC. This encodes CSAGTFSIQETQYF.

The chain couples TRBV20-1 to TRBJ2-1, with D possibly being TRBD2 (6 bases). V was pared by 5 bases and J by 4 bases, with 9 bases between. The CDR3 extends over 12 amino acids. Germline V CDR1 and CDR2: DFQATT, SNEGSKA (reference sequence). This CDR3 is CSAGDFYNEQFF. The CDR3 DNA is TGCAGTGCTGGGGACTTTTACAATGAGCAGTTCTTC.

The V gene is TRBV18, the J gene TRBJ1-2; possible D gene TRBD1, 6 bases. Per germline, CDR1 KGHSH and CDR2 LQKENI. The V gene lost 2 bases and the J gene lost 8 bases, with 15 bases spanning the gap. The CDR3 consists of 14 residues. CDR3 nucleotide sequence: TGTGCCAGCTCACCAGGCCCACAGGGACGAGGCTACACCTTC. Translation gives CASSPGPQGRGYTF.

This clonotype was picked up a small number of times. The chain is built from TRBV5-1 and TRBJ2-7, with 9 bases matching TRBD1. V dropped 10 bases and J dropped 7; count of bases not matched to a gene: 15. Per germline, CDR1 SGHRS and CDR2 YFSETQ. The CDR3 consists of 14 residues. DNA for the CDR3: TGCGCCGGCGGCAGAGGACAGGGGTTTTTTGAGCAGTACTTC. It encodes CAGGRGQGFFEQYF.

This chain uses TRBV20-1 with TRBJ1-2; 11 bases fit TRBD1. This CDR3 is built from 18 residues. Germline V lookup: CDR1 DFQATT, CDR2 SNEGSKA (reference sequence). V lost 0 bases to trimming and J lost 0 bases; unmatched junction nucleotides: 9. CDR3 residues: CSARDQGWTGGSNYGYTF. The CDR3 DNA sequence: TGCAGTGCTAGAGATCAAGGCTGGACAGGGGGCTCTAACTATGGCTACACCTTC.

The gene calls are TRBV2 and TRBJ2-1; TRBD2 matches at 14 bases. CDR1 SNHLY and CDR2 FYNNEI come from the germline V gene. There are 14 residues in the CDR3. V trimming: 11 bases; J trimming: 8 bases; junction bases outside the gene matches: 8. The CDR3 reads CAVIGTSGGYEQFF. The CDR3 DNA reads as TGTGCCGTTATAGGGACTAGCGGGGGCTATGAGCAGTTCTTC.

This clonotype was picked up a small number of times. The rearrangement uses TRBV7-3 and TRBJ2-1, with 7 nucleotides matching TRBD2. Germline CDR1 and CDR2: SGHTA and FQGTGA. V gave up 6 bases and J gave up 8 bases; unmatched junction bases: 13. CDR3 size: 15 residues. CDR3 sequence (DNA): TGTGCCAGCAGTCGGGGACTAACCAACGGGGATGAGCAGTTCTTC. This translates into CASSRGLTNGDEQFF.

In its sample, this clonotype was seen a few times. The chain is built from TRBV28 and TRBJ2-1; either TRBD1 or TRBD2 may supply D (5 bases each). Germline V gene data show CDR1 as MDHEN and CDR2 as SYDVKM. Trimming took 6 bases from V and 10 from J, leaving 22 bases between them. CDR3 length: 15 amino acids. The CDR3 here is CASRQSRDPAEEQFF. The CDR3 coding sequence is TGTGCCAGCAGACAGAGCCGGGACCCCGCGGAAGAGCAGTTCTTC.

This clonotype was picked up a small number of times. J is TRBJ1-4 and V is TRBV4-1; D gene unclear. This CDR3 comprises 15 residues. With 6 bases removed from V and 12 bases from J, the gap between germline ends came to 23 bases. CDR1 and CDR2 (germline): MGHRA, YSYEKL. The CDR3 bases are TGCGCCAGCAGGGATGGACCTACCTCCTCGATGGAACTGTTTTTT. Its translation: CASRDGPTSSMELFF.

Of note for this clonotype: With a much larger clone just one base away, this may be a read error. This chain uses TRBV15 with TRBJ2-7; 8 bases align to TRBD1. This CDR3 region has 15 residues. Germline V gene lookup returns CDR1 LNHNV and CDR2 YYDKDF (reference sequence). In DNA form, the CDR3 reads TGTGCCACCAGCAGATCCAGGACAGGGCTATACGAGCGGTACTTC. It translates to CATSRSRTGLYERYF.

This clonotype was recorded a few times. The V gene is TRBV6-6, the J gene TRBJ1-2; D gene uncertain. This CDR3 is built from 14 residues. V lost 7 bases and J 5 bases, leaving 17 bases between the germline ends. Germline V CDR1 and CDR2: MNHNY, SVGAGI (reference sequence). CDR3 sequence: CASNHGVGLYGYTF. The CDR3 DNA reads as TGTGCCAGCAACCACGGAGTCGGTTTATATGGCTACACCTTC.

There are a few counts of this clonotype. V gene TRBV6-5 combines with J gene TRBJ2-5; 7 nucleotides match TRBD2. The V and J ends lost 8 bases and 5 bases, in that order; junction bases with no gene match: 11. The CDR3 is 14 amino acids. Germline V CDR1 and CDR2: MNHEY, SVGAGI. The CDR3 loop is CASGLGGFGETQYF. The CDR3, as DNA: TGTGCCAGCGGCCTGGGGGGGTTTGGGGAGACCCAGTACTTC.

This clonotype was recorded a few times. In DNA form, the CDR3 reads TGTGCCACCGTCGACAGCTTGAGTGGAAACACCATATATTTT. Amino acid sequence: CATVDSLSGNTIYF. V usage is TRBV28 and J usage is TRBJ1-3; tentatively, D is TRBD1 (5 bases). With 10 bases removed from V and 3 bases from J, the gap between germline ends came to 16 bases. Per germline, CDR1 MDHEN and CDR2 SYDVKM. The CDR3 has 14 amino acids.